This record covers a single TCR beta chain. These data come from a study of PD-L1 blockade in urothelial cancer. Study in general: Prior regimens of chemotherapy numbered 0 to 3 per patient. Once treatment had started, blood was analyzed at 3 weeks (second dose) and again at 6 weeks.

The repertoire was sequenced with immunoSEQ multiplex PCR; TCRdb's copy has only in-frame clones and lacks some. The sample yields more than 45,000 clones, about four fifths seen once. This CDR3 is 20 amino acids long. The clonotype originates from a man in his 70s with urothelial cancer. The sample was PBMCs, taken around atezolizumab (anti-PD-L1) treatment. The gene calls are TRBV7-5 and TRBJ2-1; the table gives TRBD2 as D, unverified against the DNA. TRBV7-5 is given as a pseudogene. CDR3 sequence (DNA): TGTGCCAGAAGCTTGGCGGGGCGGGAGGGCCAGTGTGGGAAGTACAATGAGCAGTTCTTC. Protein product: CARSLAGREGQCGKYNEQFF.